This T cell receptor beta chain was identified during a study of T cells after yellow fever vaccination. Concerning this clonotype itself: The antigen is undetermined.

Findings and caveats of the study: Post-booster reappearance was seen for most primary-vaccination clones (just over 95% CD4, around 90% CD8).

The study made its TCR cDNA through 5'RACE template switching. That step introduced a universal primer site along with UMIs. Each CDR3 protein gets one entry after TCRdb re-called the 5' RACE reads with MiXCR. The sample has around 610,000 distinct CDR3 sequences; approximately 13% are singletons. The source material was PBMCs, sampled on the day of the yellow fever booster vaccination. The TCR comes from a man in his thirties or forties who received the YFV17D yellow fever vaccine.

CDR3 residues: CSARNRNTAISGNTIYF. The CDR3 DNA follows: TGCAGTGCTAGAAATAGGAATACCGCTATCTCTGGAAACACCATATATTTT. V is TRBV20-1 and J is TRBJ1-3, with unresolved D. V lost 2 bases, J lost 0 bases, and 17 bases lay in between. Germline V gene data show CDR1 as DFQATT and CDR2 as SNEGSKA (reference sequence). The CDR3 extends over 17 amino acids.